Shown below are 29 T cell receptor beta chains from a single sample sequenced in a study of shared T cell receptors in the human thymus. TCRdb keeps only in-frame clones here, not all; method: immunoSEQ multiplex PCR. Of over 650,000 clones in the sample, 87% were seen once. These same data were also listed under a study on human thymus T cells.

Sequenced material: thymocytes. Every receptor here comes from a boy in the first two years of life with a congenital heart defect.

V usage is TRBV5-4 and J usage is TRBJ1-2; D remains ambiguous. This CDR3 region has 17 residues. Germline assignment: CDR1 SGHNT and CDR2 YYREEE (reference sequence). Between the trimmed V and J ends, which lost 4 bases and 5 bases, there was a span of 24 bases. The CDR3 nucleotides read TGTGCCAGCAGCCCTCCGGTAGTACGTCGAGCCTTTTATGGCTACACCTTC. This gives the protein CASSPPVVRRAFYGYTF.

This clone was counted a few times. The chain employs TRBV12-5 and TRBJ2-5, with 7 bases matching TRBD1. CDR3 length: 17 amino acids. Trimming removed 7 bases from V and 5 bases from J; junction bases left unmatched: 19. Germline V CDR1 and CDR2: LGHNT, FRNRAP. The CDR3 DNA follows: TGTGCTAGTGCTCCCCTAGAGGAGACAGGGTCGGGGGAGACCCAGTACTTC. Its protein is CASAPLEETGSGETQYF.

The CDR3 DNA is TGTGCCAGCAGCAACAGACAGTATAGCAATCAGCCCCAGCATTTT. It codes for CASSNRQYSNQPQHF. The V and J genes are TRBV21-1 and TRBJ1-5; TRBD1, the table's D call, lacks a check against the DNA. TRBV21-1 is a listed pseudogene. CDR3 length equals 15 residues.

This clone was seen a few times. The V and J genes are TRBV2 and TRBJ2-3; tentative D call: TRBD1 (6 bases). Trimming removed 5 bases at V and 0 bases at J, with 12 bases between. The V gene's germline CDR1 is SNHLY and CDR2 FYNNEI. The CDR3 has 15 residues. Here the CDR3 DNA reads TGTGCCAGCAGTTACCGAGGGGGTAGCACAGATACGCAGTATTTT. Protein sequence: CASSYRGGSTDTQYF.

The V gene is TRBV14, the J gene TRBJ1-5; 8 nucleotides agree with TRBD1. The CDR3 consists of 17 residues. The germline CDR1 and CDR2 sequences are SGHDN and FVKESK. V trimming: 10 bases; J trimming: 4 bases; junction bases outside the gene matches: 18. The CDR3, as DNA: TGTGCCAACCAACCTGGCCGCGGGACAGGCGGGAATCAGCCCCAGCATTTT. The encoded protein is CANQPGRGTGGNQPQHF.

The CDR3 bases are TGCGCCAGCAGCCAATTTATCGGACAGGGATATCAGCCCCAGCATTTT. Protein: CASSQFIGQGYQPQHF. This chain joins TRBV4-3 and TRBJ1-5; TRBD1 matches 8 bases. V shed 2 bases, J shed 5 bases, and the junction held 8 bases outside the gene matches. Germline assignment: CDR1 LGHNA and CDR2 YSLEER. The CDR3 extends over 16 amino acids.

V gene TRBV11-1 combines with J gene TRBJ2-7, with a weak D call TRBD1 (6 bases). The CDR3 is made up of 12 amino acids. The germline V gene encodes CDR1 SGHAT and CDR2 FQDESV (reference sequence). Trimming left V 6 bases short and J 5 bases short, with 11 bases between. The chain's CDR3 is CASRTYRDEQYF. CDR3 sequence (DNA): TGTGCCAGCAGGACCTACAGGGACGAGCAGTACTTC.

The chain carries TRBV5-1 and TRBJ2-1, with D unclear. This CDR3 contains 16 residues. The germline gives CDR1 SGHRS, CDR2 YFSETQ. V was clipped by 0 bases and J by 3 bases, with 13 bases between them. CDR3 in amino acids: CASSLDRHPHYNEQFF. CDR3 sequence (DNA): TGCGCCAGCAGCTTGGACCGACACCCCCACTACAATGAGCAGTTCTTC.

This clone was detected only once. The chain is built from TRBV9 and TRBJ2-5, with 9 bases lining up with TRBD1. There are 15 residues in the CDR3. The trim removed 0 bases at V and 5 bases at J, leaving 5 bases unmatched. Germline assignment: CDR1 SGDLS and CDR2 YYNGEE. CDR3 sequence: CASSVGGTGPETQYF. In DNA form, the CDR3 reads TGTGCCAGCAGCGTAGGAGGGACAGGGCCGGAGACCCAGTACTTC. Full variable domain (missing parts from reference TRBV9 and TRBJ2-5): DSGVTQTPKHLITATGQRVTLRCSPRSGDLSVYWYQQSLDQGLQFLIQYYNGEERAKGNILERFSAQQFPDLHSELNLSSLELGDSALYFCASSVGGTGPETQYFGPGTRLLVL.

V usage is TRBV27 and J usage is TRBJ2-3; 7 nucleotides match TRBD1. The J segment lost 5 bases and the V segment lost 7 bases, leaving 18 bases of the junction unmatched. Per the germline V gene, CDR1 is MNHEY and CDR2 is SMNVEV (reference sequence). The CDR3 covers 17 residues. CDR3 bases: TGTGCCAGCAAACCCCTCCGGGACAGAACCTCTGGAGATACGCAGTATTTT. Protein sequence: CASKPLRDRTSGDTQYF.

The chain uses TRBV21-1 and TRBJ2-1; the table's D call of TRBD2 was not tested on the DNA. TRBV21-1 is a listed pseudogene. This CDR3 comprises 12 residues. The CDR3 DNA is TGTGCCAGCTCGAGCGGGAGCTATGAGCAGTTCTTC. It specifies CASSSGSYEQFF.

The chain uses TRBV29-1 and TRBJ1-1; 8 bases fit TRBD1. In germline, CDR1 is SQVTM, CDR2 ANQGSEA. V shed 7 bases, J shed 1 base, and the junction held 5 bases outside the gene matches. The CDR3 consists of 13 residues. The chain's CDR3 is CSAGQGKNTEAFF. DNA of the CDR3: TGCAGCGCTGGACAGGGAAAGAACACTGAAGCTTTCTTT.

The rearrangement uses TRBV6-6 and TRBJ1-2; maybe TRBD1 (5 bases). Trimming shortened V by 4 bases and J by 4 bases, and 10 bases separated the two germline ends. The CDR3 length is 13 residues. Germline CDR1 is MNHNY and CDR2 is SVGAGI (reference sequence). The CDR3 reads CASSSQGLYGYTF. CDR3 nucleotide sequence: TGTGCCAGCAGTTCCCAGGGACTCTATGGCTACACCTTC.

This clone was recorded once. The gene calls are TRBV7-3 and TRBJ2-2; TRBD2 aligns across 9 bases. J gave up 6 bases and V 2 bases, and 16 bases lay outside the gene matches. From germline, CDR1 is SGHTA and CDR2 FQGTGA. The CDR3 has 19 residues. The CDR3 coding sequence is TGTGCCAGCAGCTTAGGCGTTGGGACCGGGACTAGCCGTGCCGGGGAGCTGTTTTTT. Its protein product is CASSLGVGTGTSRAGELFF.

The rearrangement joins TRBV30 to TRBJ2-2, with 8 bases lining up with TRBD2. The ends lost 0 bases at V and 1 base at J; junction bases unmatched: 13. CDR3 length: 19 amino acids. Germline CDR1 and CDR2: GTSNPN and SVGIG (reference sequence). CDR3: CAWSVRGGSGTRNTGELFF. CDR3 coding DNA: TGTGCCTGGAGTGTACGGGGAGGGAGCGGGACTAGGAACACCGGGGAGCTGTTTTTT. The full variable domain, in which reference TRBV30 and TRBJ2-2 provide the parts outside the CDR3, is SQTIHQWPATLVQPVGSPLSLECTVEGTSNPNLYWYRQAAGRGLQLLFYSVGIGQISSEVPQNLSASRPQDRQFILSSKKLLLSDSGFYLCAWSVRGGSGTRNTGELFFGEGSRLTVL.

This chain uses TRBV11-2 with TRBJ2-1; maybe TRBD1 (6 bases). V lost 7 bases, J lost 0 bases, and 13 bases lay in between. The CDR3 is 15 amino acids. Germline CDR1 is SGHAT and CDR2 is FQNNGV. The CDR3 nucleotides are TGTGCCAGCAAAAAAGGACAGTACTCCTACAATGAGCAGTTCTTC. The encoded protein is CASKKGQYSYNEQFF.

V is TRBV19 and J is TRBJ2-1; 10 nucleotides align to TRBD1. The CDR3 loop spans 15 amino acids. Germline V lookup: CDR1 LNHDA, CDR2 SQIVND (reference sequence). V was pared by 4 bases and J by 4 bases, with 4 bases of the junction left unmatched. The CDR3 bases are TGTGCCAGTAGTAGGGACAGGGGTGAGTACAATGAGCAGTTCTTC. This encodes CASSRDRGEYNEQFF.

This chain links TRBV19 with TRBJ2-7, with TRBD1 identical over 8 bases. Unmatched junction bases numbered 3, after V lost 2 bases and J lost 6 bases. The CDR3 sequence is 13 residues long. The V gene's germline CDR1 is LNHDA and CDR2 SQIVND (reference sequence). The CDR3 DNA follows: TGTGCCAGTAGTATAAAAACAGGGGGCGAGCAGTACTTC. It specifies CASSIKTGGEQYF.

The CDR3 loop is CASIGGNTGELFF. CDR3 nucleotide sequence: TGCGCCAGCATAGGGGGAAACACCGGGGAGCTGTTTTTT. The gene calls are TRBV10-2 and TRBJ2-2; TRBD1 is a possible D gene (6 bases). Germline-derived CDR1 and CDR2 are WSHSY and SAAADI. The CDR3 contains 13 residues. With 7 bases removed from V and 2 bases from J, the gap between germline ends came to 8 bases.

On this clone: The same CDR3 can be traced to other DNA sequences in this sample. The CDR3 spells CASSLGLAGAYEQYF. Written as DNA, the CDR3 is TGTGCCAGCAGTTTGGGGCTAGCGGGGGCCTACGAGCAGTACTTC. The chain carries TRBV28 and TRBJ2-7; 10 bases are a match to TRBD2. The CDR3 spans 15 residues. The junction had 4 bases not matched to a gene; V was cut back by 3 bases and J by 2 bases. Per the germline V gene, CDR1 is MDHEN and CDR2 is SYDVKM.

The V and J genes are TRBV6-1 and TRBJ1-1, with a weak D call TRBD1 (6 bases). This CDR3 is 12 amino acids long. CDR1 MNHNS and CDR2 SASEGT come from the germline V gene. Between the trimmed V and J ends, which lost 10 bases and 5 bases, there was a span of 14 bases. Here the CDR3 reads CATRQVETEAFF. The CDR3 DNA reads TGTGCCACCAGACAGGTGGAAACTGAAGCTTTCTTT.

This rearrangement joins TRBV6-4 to TRBJ2-6; D uncertain. CDR3 length: 14 residues. Looked up from germline, CDR1 is MRHNA and CDR2 is SNTAGT. With 6 bases removed from V and 0 bases from J, the gap between germline ends came to 6 bases. The chain's CDR3 is CASSRSSGANVLTF. The CDR3 DNA is TGTGCCAGCAGCCGGTCCTCTGGGGCCAACGTCCTGACTTTC.

The chain uses TRBV9 and TRBJ1-2, with unresolved D. V was trimmed by 3 bases and J by 0 bases, leaving 9 bases between them. CDR3 length: 14 amino acids. Germline V gene lookup returns CDR1 SGDLS and CDR2 YYNGEE. The DNA for the CDR3 is TGTGCCAGCAGCGAGGGAGGAGCTAACTATGGCTACACCTTC. Its translation is CASSEGGANYGYTF.

The rearrangement uses TRBV4-1 and TRBJ1-5, with 10 bases identical to TRBD1. Unmatched junction bases numbered 6, after V lost 4 bases and J lost 6 bases. CDR3 length: 15 amino acids. Germline CDR1 and CDR2: MGHRA and YSYEKL. The CDR3 DNA sequence: TGCGCCAGCAGCCGACCCGGGACAGGGGTTCAGCCCCAGCATTTT. Its protein is CASSRPGTGVQPQHF.

This chain links TRBV5-8 with TRBJ1-2, with 8 bases matching TRBD1. The germline gives CDR1 SGHTS, CDR2 YDEGEE. This CDR3 contains 14 residues. The junction had 8 bases not matched to a gene; V was cut back by 6 bases and J by 4 bases. The CDR3 region has the DNA TGTGCCAGCACCCGGACAGGGTTCATCTATGGCTACACCTTC. It codes for CASTRTGFIYGYTF.

CDR3 sequence: CAWSVRSGTSRSYEQYF. The CDR3 DNA reads as TGTGCCTGGAGTGTACGTTCCGGGACTAGTCGCTCCTACGAGCAGTACTTC. V gene TRBV30 combines with J gene TRBJ2-7; 8 bases agree with TRBD2. The germline V gene has CDR1 GTSNPN and CDR2 SVGIG (reference sequence). The ends lost 0 bases at V and 0 bases at J; junction bases unmatched: 10. CDR3 length equals 17 residues.

This chain connects TRBV27 to TRBJ1-4; TRBD1 is a possible D gene (5 bases). The CDR3 has 14 amino acids. Germline V gene sequence: CDR1 MNHEY, CDR2 SMNVEV (reference sequence). Trimming removed 2 bases at V and 5 bases at J, with 9 bases between. CDR3 in DNA: TGTGCCAGCAGTTTACGCAGGGCGAATGAAAAACTGTTTTTT. As protein: CASSLRRANEKLFF.

The chain combines TRBV15 with TRBJ2-1; 10 bases align to TRBD1. This CDR3 region has 17 residues. Losses at the gene ends were 0 bases for V and 6 bases for J; bases not matched to a gene: 8. The V gene's germline CDR1 is LNHNV and CDR2 YYDKDF (reference sequence). CDR3 in amino acids: CATSRDVRQGALNEQFF. The CDR3 DNA follows: TGTGCCACCAGCAGAGATGTTCGACAGGGGGCCCTCAATGAGCAGTTCTTC.

This sequence joins TRBV11-2 and TRBJ2-7, with 9 nucleotides matching TRBD1. CDR1 SGHAT and CDR2 FQNNGV come from the germline V gene. V was clipped by 1 base and J by 5 bases; unmatched bases: 9. This CDR3 has 16 amino acids. CDR3 bases: TGTGCCAGCAGCTTAGTCCGGGACAGGGTTACCCACGAGCAGTACTTC. Encoded protein: CASSLVRDRVTHEQYF.